This T cell receptor beta chain was retrieved from a study of blood T cell repertoires in COVID-19 (dated by TCRdb to between 2020 and 2021). Concerning the study at large: Collaborator samples came from the United States, Italy and Spain and covered acute and convalescent phases of COVID-19. HLA class I and class II types, where available, came from metadata supplied by the sample provider rather than from assay-based typing. Nearly every sample came with metadata listing a de-identified subject ID, COVID-19 status, age in years and sex. Deeply sampled blood TCRbeta repertoires from subjects exposed to, actively infected with, or recovered from COVID-19 were included in the dataset. The samples were drawn from the first 160 participants of the ongoing ImmuneRACE study and from about 1,200 subjects provided by 6 global collaborators. The prospective study material was composed of cDNA or gDNA derived from T cells, B-cell-depleted T cells, or PBMCs. The repertoires were made available in a free public database intended to serve as a resource for research on the immune response to SARS-CoV-2. The research as a whole found: The quantity of clinical and demographic metadata differed by source and by participant and was supplied without curation.

TCRbeta CDR3 regions were amplified from genomic DNA by means of the immunoSEQ Assay, a bias-controlled multiplex PCR. For the original study's pipeline: The number of nucleated cells in each sample was estimated from the amplification of reference gene primers within the assay. To quantify the absolute abundance of each unique TCRbeta CDR3 rearrangement, sequence reads were collapsed and filtered. For each sample, productive Simpson clonality was calculated as the square root of Simpson's diversity index across productive rearrangements. TCRdb limited this immuneACCESS table to in-frame rearrangements with V and J called. A share of clones is missing; checked studies link under half to unresolved V genes, and the rest is unexplained. That table furnishes V, J and clone size, whereas the DNA furnished D and trimming. The table for this sample lists over 200,000 clones; 83% of them were counted only once. In total, the top ten clones hold roughly 1.2% of the sample.

V and J lose 3 bases and 5 bases, and a span of 11 bases separates them. CDR1 and CDR2 (MNHEY, SMNVEV) derive from the germline V gene (reference sequence). Counted from cysteine to phenylalanine, this CDR3 has 14 amino acids. The sequence is cut down to CDR3 DNA, 42 bases in frame from base 1. Remarks on this clone: Which antigen it targets is not known. Qualities for individual bases were not recorded, and no much larger clone is one base off.

At one collaborating source in Seattle, patients were enrolled during active infection and were followed longitudinally through the course of disease. Collaborating institutions collected whole blood in K2EDTA tubes following their own protocols. For TCRbeta analysis, collaborator samples were shipped as frozen whole blood, as isolated PBMCs, or as DNA extracted from either sample type. Sequenced sample: peripheral blood. The sequence came from a woman younger than 45 with COVID-19, enrolled during active disease. Recombination linked TRBV27 to TRBJ1-5; 5 matching bases give a weak D call of TRBD1. The CDR3: CASSLGRGYQPQHF. The sequenced DNA is TGTGCCAGCAGTTTGGGTAGGGGCTATCAGCCCCAGCATTTT.